This record covers a single T cell receptor beta chain. CDR1 is SGHVS and CDR2 is FQNEAQ in the germline V gene. The CDR3 consists of 15 residues. Trimming took off 2 bases at V and 6 bases at J, with 16 bases between the two ends. Expressed TCRB transcripts were sequenced because the isolated RNA had all been reverse transcribed beforehand. The protocol was immunoSEQ multiplex PCR, while the TCRdb copy is restricted to in-frame clones and leaves out a portion. The profile covers under 950,000 clones, with roughly 15% appearing a single time and about 0.02% taken by the ten largest. The data originate from a study of beta chain features in type 1 diabetes.

Sequenced material: naive CD4+ T cells from blood. The origin of this receptor is a woman aged 18-29 years in good health. The V gene is TRBV7-8, the J gene TRBJ1-2; D is possibly TRBD1 (5 bases). CDR3 residues: CASSLQPHGGDGYTF. The CDR3 coding sequence is TGTGCCAGCAGCTTACAGCCCCACGGAGGGGATGGCTACACCTTC.